One and the same sample provided the 26 T cell receptor beta chains below, sequenced in a study of blood T cell repertoires in COVID-19. TCRdb keeps only in-frame clones here, not all; method: immunoSEQ multiplex PCR. The sample shows fewer than 400,000 clones, about 88% of them seen only once. The material sequenced was peripheral blood. The receptors derive from a human donor in a cohort sampled during active COVID-19.

This chain connects TRBV2 to TRBJ1-5; TRBD1 is a possible D gene (5 bases). The CDR3 has 15 amino acids. Trimming stripped 6 bases from V and 2 bases from J, with 14 bases between. CDR1 and CDR2 (germline): SNHLY, FYNNEI. The CDR3 DNA reads as TGTGCCAGCAGCCCTGGTGGGGCCGGCAATCAGCCCCAGCATTTT. It yields the protein CASSPGGAGNQPQHF.

V is TRBV30 and J is TRBJ2-2; TRBD1 agrees at 7 bases. The germline gives CDR1 GTSNPN, CDR2 SVGIG (reference sequence). V shed 4 bases and J 5 bases; nucleotides not matched to a gene: 4. This CDR3 has 13 amino acids. The CDR3 region is CAWIQGITGELFF. The CDR3 DNA sequence: TGTGCCTGGATACAGGGGATAACCGGGGAGCTGTTTTTT.

The CDR3 region has the DNA TGTGCCAGCAGTTTATTTTCTAGAGCTTTCTTT. Translation: CASSLFSRAFF. The chain recombines TRBV28 with TRBJ1-1; D is unresolved. V lost 1 base, J lost 10 bases, and 7 bases lay in between. The CDR3 totals 11 residues. CDR1 and CDR2 (germline): MDHEN, SYDVKM.

The chain employs TRBV20-1 and TRBJ2-3; D remains ambiguous. The germline gives CDR1 DFQATT, CDR2 SNEGSKA (reference sequence). The CDR3 consists of 11 residues. The chain's CDR3 is CSHRDVDTQYF. As DNA, the CDR3 is TGCAGCCATAGAGATGTGGATACGCAGTATTTT.

The V call is TRBV7-8, the J call TRBJ2-6; TRBD1 agrees at 7 bases. The CDR3 extends over 17 amino acids. The germline CDR1 and CDR2 sequences are SGHVS and FQNEAQ. With 5 bases clipped from V and 3 bases from J, the junction kept 10 bases outside the gene matches. DNA of the CDR3: TGTGCCAGCAGCCGATTTACAGGGGCGGGTGGGGCCAACGTCCTGACTTTC. This gives the protein CASSRFTGAGGANVLTF.

Only one count was recorded for this clone. The V gene is TRBV19, the J gene TRBJ2-3, with 10 bases lining up with TRBD1. Losses at the gene ends were 4 bases for V and 8 bases for J; bases not matched to a gene: 3. This CDR3 has 13 amino acids. CDR1 and CDR2 (germline): LNHDA, SQIVND (reference sequence). The CDR3: CASSTGTGATQYF. The CDR3 nucleotides are TGTGCCAGTAGTACTGGGACAGGGGCTACGCAGTATTTT.

This chain uses TRBV7-3 with TRBJ2-3; no clear D gene. Trimming removed 5 bases at V and 1 base at J, with 10 bases between. CDR1 is SGHTA and CDR2 is FQGTGA in the germline V gene. The CDR3 consists of 14 residues. The CDR3 nucleotides are TGTGCCAGCAGCCAAAATCCAGGCACAGATACGCAGTATTTT. This gives the protein CASSQNPGTDTQYF.

This clone has a single count. V and J are TRBV7-2 and TRBJ1-1, with D possibly being TRBD1 (5 bases). Trimming left V 5 bases short and J 3 bases short, with 13 bases between. The germline V gene encodes CDR1 SGHTA and CDR2 FQGNSA. This CDR3 has 14 residues. The CDR3: CASSAFRGDTEAFF. CDR3 coding DNA: TGTGCCAGCAGCGCTTTCCGGGGGGACACTGAAGCTTTCTTT. Drawing the rest from reference TRBV7-2 and TRBJ1-1, the complete variable domain is GAGVSQSPSNKVTEKGKDVELRCDPISGHTALYWYRQSLGQGLEFLIYFQGNSAPDKSGLPSDRFSAERTGGSVSTLTIQRTQQEDSAVYLCASSAFRGDTEAFFGQGTRLTVV.

The chain carries TRBV19 and TRBJ2-5; TRBD2 matches 7 bases. This CDR3 comprises 15 residues. Germline values: CDR1 LNHDA, CDR2 SQIVND (reference sequence). The V gene end was trimmed by 8 bases and the J gene end by 2 bases; junction bases not matched to a gene: 11. This CDR3 is CASGKASGMQETQYF. CDR3 in DNA: TGTGCCAGTGGGAAGGCTAGCGGCATGCAAGAGACCCAGTACTTC. Full variable domain (remainder filled in from reference TRBV19 and TRBJ2-5): DGGITQSPKYLFRKEGQNVTLSCEQNLNHDAMYWYRQDPGQGLRLIYYSQIVNDFQKGDIAEGYSVSREKKESFPLTVTSAQKNPTAFYLCASGKASGMQETQYFGPGTRLLVL.

The V and J genes are TRBV2 and TRBJ1-3; D is uncertain. The CDR3 contains 15 residues. V was clipped by 3 bases and J by 0 bases, with 9 bases between them. The germline V gene encodes CDR1 SNHLY and CDR2 FYNNEI. The CDR3 reads CASSDVRSSGNTIYF. The CDR3 nucleotides read TGTGCCAGCAGTGACGTCCGGAGCTCTGGAAACACCATATATTTT.

This chain connects TRBV3-1 (or the pseudogene TRBV3-2) to TRBJ1-3; the D gene is possibly TRBD1 (5 bases). The CDR3 extends over 15 amino acids. The V end was cut by 0 bases, the J end by 1 base, with 7 bases between. From germline, CDR1 is LGHDT and CDR2 YNNKEL (reference sequence). The CDR3 bases are TGTGCCAGCAGCCAAGACAGGGTGTCTGGAAACACCATATATTTT. Translating gives CASSQDRVSGNTIYF.

The gene calls are TRBV4-1 and TRBJ1-5; perhaps TRBD1 as D (6 bases). The CDR3 extends over 16 amino acids. Trimming pared 2 bases from V and 0 bases from J, leaving 11 bases between. Germline assignment: CDR1 MGHRA and CDR2 YSYEKL. DNA of the CDR3: TGCGCCAGCAGCCAACAAGGACAGATTAGCAATCAGCCCCAGCATTTT. Amino acid sequence: CASSQQGQISNQPQHF.

The CDR3 is CASSLAGGVGGYTF. The CDR3 DNA is TGTGCCAGCAGCTTAGCTGGGGGCGTGGGGGGCTACACCTTC. The V and J genes are TRBV7-9 and TRBJ1-2; D might be TRBD1 (6 bases). There are 14 residues in the CDR3. V shed 0 bases and J shed 8 bases, with 13 bases lying between them. The germline CDR1 and CDR2 sequences are SEHNR and FQNEAQ (reference sequence).

V is TRBV15 and J is TRBJ2-7; the D gene is possibly TRBD2 (5 bases). V dropped 2 bases and J dropped 3 bases, with 8 bases sitting between them. Germline assignment: CDR1 LNHNV and CDR2 YYDKDF (reference sequence). This CDR3 region has 13 residues. The CDR3 here is CATSRSRDYEQYF. CDR3 DNA sequence: TGTGCCACCAGCAGAAGCCGGGACTACGAGCAGTACTTC.

This chain connects TRBV9 to TRBJ2-1; TRBD1 might be the D (6 bases). This CDR3 contains 15 residues. Germline CDR1 is SGDLS and CDR2 is YYNGEE. Trimming cost V 4 bases and J 9 bases, with 20 bases left between them. CDR3 DNA: TGTGCCAGCAGCCCCCTCACATCCGGGACACCTGAGCAGTTCTTC. Protein sequence: CASSPLTSGTPEQFF. The whole variable domain, filled in from reference TRBV9 and TRBJ2-1, reads DSGVTQTPKHLITATGQRVTLRCSPRSGDLSVYWYQQSLDQGLQFLIQYYNGEERAKGNILERFSAQQFPDLHSELNLSSLELGDSALYFCASSPLTSGTPEQFFGPGTRLTVL.

The chain joins TRBV2 to TRBJ2-2; possible D gene TRBD2, 6 bases. V was cut by 3 bases and J by 7 bases, with 9 bases left in between. There are 13 residues in the CDR3. Germline V gives CDR1 SNHLY, CDR2 FYNNEI. CDR3 coding DNA: TGTGCCAGCAGTGACCCGCGGGGCGGGGAGCTGTTTTTT. Its translation: CASSDPRGGELFF.

The chain is built from TRBV7-9 and TRBJ1-6; no definite D call. The CDR3 loop spans 13 amino acids. Trimming shortened V by 5 bases and J by 10 bases, and 12 bases separated the two germline ends. CDR1 is SEHNR, CDR2 FQNEAQ, per germline (reference sequence). CDR3 in DNA: TGTGCCAGCAGCCCCACCTCTGAGTCACCCCTCCACTTT. Encoded protein: CASSPTSESPLHF.

The V and J genes are TRBV6-5 and TRBJ1-2; 7 positions agree with TRBD1. The V segment lost 5 bases and the J segment 5 bases; nucleotides outside the gene matches: 5. The CDR3 totals 13 residues. Germline CDR1 MNHEY, CDR2 SVGAGI. The chain's CDR3 is CASSRQGEYGYTF. Written as DNA, the CDR3 is TGTGCCAGCAGTCGACAGGGAGAGTATGGCTACACCTTC.

The rearrangement joins TRBV9 to TRBJ2-5, with 13 bases lining up with TRBD2. The J segment lost 4 bases and the V segment lost 5 bases, leaving 8 bases of the junction unmatched. CDR1 and CDR2 from the germline V gene are SGDLS and YYNGEE. The CDR3 extends over 16 amino acids. CDR3 sequence (DNA): TGTGCCAGCAGTACTAGCGGGGGGGCTCATCGAGAGACCCAGTACTTC. Protein product: CASSTSGGAHRETQYF.

CDR3 in DNA: TGTGCCAGCAGCCTCCCTATTGGGGCCGCAACTAATGAAAAACTGTTTTTT. It encodes CASSLPIGAATNEKLFF. V gene TRBV28 combines with J gene TRBJ1-4; perhaps TRBD1 as D (5 bases). This CDR3 has 17 residues. Germline assignment: CDR1 MDHEN and CDR2 SYDVKM. V lost 6 bases and J 0 bases, leaving 17 bases between the germline ends.

Note on this clone: One end of the junction is discordant with germline, which a read error may explain. The rearrangement uses TRBV7-9 and TRBJ1-2, with a possible D match to TRBD1 (5 bases). Germline V gene sequence: CDR1 SEHNR, CDR2 FQNEAQ (reference sequence). This CDR3 spans 12 amino acids. The CDR3 loop is CASSWAGGKGSF. The CDR3 DNA is TGTGCCAGCAGCTGGGCCGGGGGGAAGGGATCCTTC.

Remarks on this clone: Other DNA sequences in the sample encode the same CDR3. The chain joins TRBV30 to TRBJ1-1; 7 positions match TRBD1. CDR3 length: 13 residues. CDR1 and CDR2 (germline): GTSNPN, SVGIG (reference sequence). With V trimmed by 2 bases and J by 2 bases, 2 bases remained unmatched. The CDR3 protein is CAWSRGPNTEAFF. DNA of the CDR3: TGTGCCTGGAGTAGGGGGCCTAACACTGAAGCTTTCTTT.

For the CDR3, the DNA is TGTGCCAGCAGCCTACCCGGGACAGCCAACACCGGGGAGCTGTTTTTT. Translated: CASSLPGTANTGELFF. The rearrangement uses TRBV5-4 and TRBJ2-2, with 7 bases fitting TRBD1. CDR3 size: 16 residues. Germline CDR1 reads SGHNT; CDR2 reads YYREEE (reference sequence). With 4 bases clipped from V and 2 bases from J, the junction kept 8 bases outside the gene matches. The full variable domain, completed using reference TRBV5-4 and TRBJ2-2, is ETGVTQSPTHLIKTRGQQVTLRCSSQSGHNTVSWYQQALGQGPQFIFQYYREEENGRGNFPPRFSGLQFPNYSSELNVNALELDDSALYLCASSLPGTANTGELFFGEGSRLTVL.

The chain joins TRBV19 to TRBJ1-5, with 8 bases fitting TRBD1. Germline-derived CDR1 and CDR2 are LNHDA and SQIVND (reference sequence). Losses at the gene ends were 7 bases for V and 6 bases for J; bases not matched to a gene: 20. This CDR3 comprises 18 residues. CDR3 in DNA: TGTGCCAGTACCCGCCGAATGTATGGACAGGGAGGAACTCAGCCCCAGCATTTT. Translating it yields CASTRRMYGQGGTQPQHF.

The rearrangement joins TRBV27 to TRBJ2-1; 7 positions agree with TRBD2. The V segment lost 5 bases and the J segment 5 bases; nucleotides outside the gene matches: 9. The germline V gene has CDR1 MNHEY and CDR2 SMNVEV (reference sequence). The CDR3 has 15 amino acids. CDR3 protein: CASSQTSLRNNEQFF. As DNA, the CDR3 is TGTGCCAGCAGTCAGACTAGCCTTCGAAACAATGAGCAGTTCTTC.

This clone was seen more than once but under ten times. This chain connects TRBV7-3 to TRBJ2-1; weak D call: TRBD2 (6 bases). Germline CDR1 is SGHTA and CDR2 is FQGTGA. The V gene lost 3 bases and the J gene lost 1 base, with 19 bases spanning the gap. The CDR3 runs 18 residues. This chain's CDR3 is CASSFQGRDGLSYNEQFF. CDR3 coding DNA: TGTGCCAGCAGCTTCCAGGGCCGCGACGGACTATCCTACAATGAGCAGTTCTTC.